The TCR beta chain under discussion was sequenced for a study of Ad26.COV2.S vaccination and SARS-CoV-2 variants. Study results and caveats: Vaccinated and placebo-treated recipients had similar non-spike TCR breadth.

Profiled with immunoSEQ multiplex PCR; TCRdb holds only in-frame clones, not every one. Among about 390,000 clones, roughly 90% were seen once, and the ten largest hold approximately 1.7%. In its sample, this clone was seen once. Antigen: not known. Treatment here: roughly 19 received Ad26.COV2.S at low or high dose, single or two shots; roughly five received placebo; per-sample allocation not given. Collection of the samples took place on day 63 after the first injection of vaccine or placebo. A Boston adult aged 18-55 years was the donor. V shed 2 bases and J shed 2 bases, with 7 bases lying between them. This CDR3 contains 14 residues. In germline, CDR1 is SGHVS, CDR2 FNYEAQ.

The J gene is TRBJ2-1, the V gene TRBV7-6, with D unclear. The origin of this receptor is a person aged 18-60 years who received the Ad26.COV2.S COVID-19 vaccine or a placebo. Specimen: peripheral blood, collected in a trial of Ad26.COV2.S vaccine versus placebo. This chain's CDR3 is CASSLREAYNEQFF. The CDR3 bases are TGTGCCAGCAGCTTACGCGAGGCCTACAATGAGCAGTTCTTC.